A selection of T cell receptor beta chains follows, all from one sample in a study of T cells after yellow fever vaccination. Each CDR3 protein is one row after TCRdb ran MiXCR on the 5' RACE reads. Among roughly 30,000 distinct CDR3 sequences listed, approximately 10% were seen once. This specimen was PBMCs, either bulk or a sorted T-cell subset (CD4+, CD8+, memory, or dextramer-sorted; not recorded which), taken approximately 15 days after the first yellow fever vaccination. These receptors originate from a young man who received the YFV17D yellow fever vaccine. CDR3s include the opening cysteine and the closing phenylalanine or tryptophan. D genes are given only for firm matches. Not all rows give a size; the values are once, few, many and, for expanded clones, a class.

many NA TRBJ2-3 TRBV20-1 TGCAGTCAGGGCGGTGTAGGCACAGATACGCAGTATTTT CSQGGVGTDTQYF
many TRBD2 TRBJ2-3 TRBV20-1 TGCAGTGCTAGAGTTTATCGGGGGAGCGGGGGGGCGGGCACAGATACGCAGTATTTT CSARVYRGSGGAGTDTQYF
many TRBD1 TRBJ2-1 TRBV7-2 TGTGCCAGCAGCTCGGACAGGGGATACAATGAGCAGTTCTTC CASSSDRGYNEQFF
few NA TRBJ2-6 TRBV5-4 TGTGCCAGCAGCTTCTACAGGAACTCTGGGGCCAACGTCCTGACTTTC CASSFYRNSGANVLTF
NA TRBD1 TRBJ2-1 TRBV20-1 TGCAGTGCCTTATCCTACGGAGCCAGACAGGGCTCGGTCGGAAATGAGCAGTTCTTC CSALSYGARQGSVGNEQFF
many NA TRBJ2-6 TRBV7-2 TGTGCCAGCAGCTTAACCTCTGGGGCCAACGTCCTGACTTTC CASSLTSGANVLTF
few NA TRBJ2-5 TRBV5-4 TGTGCCAGCTCCCCCAGGCAGGGGCACCAAGAGACCCAGTACTTC CASSPRQGHQETQYF
many TRBD2 TRBJ2-7 TRBV20-1 TGCAGTGCTAGAGATAGGGAGGGTTCTTACCACGAGCAGTACTTC CSARDREGSYHEQYF
few TRBD1 TRBJ1-4 TRBV7-9 TGTGCCAGCAGCCGGACAGGAAGGTCCGCCTTAAATGAAAAACTGTTTTTT CASSRTGRSALNEKLFF
many NA TRBJ2-4 TRBV29-1 TGCAGCGTTGTACCCGGGGCCAAAAACATTCAGTACTTC CSVVPGAKNIQYF
many NA TRBJ2-1 TRBV7-2 TGTGCCAGCAGCTTCGCAATCGAGCAGTTCTTC CASSFAIEQFF
many NA TRBJ2-1 TRBV4-3 TGCGCCAGCAGCCAAGATGCAGGGTATGAGCAGTTCTTC CASSQDAGYEQFF
many NA TRBJ2-2 TRBV7-2 TGTGCCAGCAGCTTAGTCCTAGCGCGAACTGGGGAGCTGTTTTTT CASSLVLARTGELFF
NA NA TRBJ2-7 TRBV13 TGTGCCAGCAGCTTAGTTGGGAACGAGCAGTACTTC CASSLVGNEQYF
many TRBD1 TRBJ1-2 TRBV3-1 TGTGCCAGCAGCCCCGGCTCAGGGGGCCGCGGCTACACCTTC CASSPGSGGRGYTF
many TRBD1 TRBJ2-2 TRBV27 TGTGCCAGCAGTCCACGACGATCAGGGGGCACCGGGGAGCTGTTTTTT CASSPRRSGGTGELFF
few NA TRBJ2-7 TRBV5-4 TGTGCCAGCAGCTTGGATTCCGCGAGGGCCGGGGCCGAGCAGTACTTC CASSLDSARAGAEQYF
many NA TRBJ2-1 TRBV5-4 TGTGCTACCCACTCCTACAATGAGCAGTTCTTC CATHSYNEQFF
many NA TRBJ2-3 TRBV10-3 TGTGCCATCAGTGAAGGGGGACTTTCAGATACGCAGTATTTT CAISEGGLSDTQYF
many NA TRBJ2-5 TRBV7-8 TGTGCCAGTACCCCTTGGGAGACCCAGTACTTC CASTPWETQYF
many TRBD1 TRBJ1-1 TRBV6-5 TGTGCCAGCAGCGCAGGGGGCTCAGGCACTGAAGCTTTCTTT CASSAGGSGTEAFF
medium-sized TRBD1 TRBJ2-7 TRBV28 TGTGCCAGCAGCCCGGGACAGACCTACGAGCAGTACTTC CASSPGQTYEQYF
many NA TRBJ2-3 TRBV27 TGTGCCAGCAGTTTGCAGACTAGCACAGATACGCAGTATTTT CASSLQTSTDTQYF
many TRBD1 TRBJ1-6 TRBV12-3/TRBV12-4 TGTGCCAGCGCGAACGGACAGGGCATCTCACCCCTCCACTTT CASANGQGISPLHF
many NA TRBJ1-5 TRBV10-3 TGTGCCATCAGTGAATCCATTAATCAGCCCCAGCATTTT CAISESINQPQHF
many NA TRBJ2-1 TRBV12-5 TGTGCTAGTGGTTTGGGGGCCCTGGGGGCCTACAATGAGCAGTTCTTC CASGLGALGAYNEQFF
many NA TRBJ2-2 TRBV7-3 TGTGCCAGCAGCCCGCCGGCCGGGGAGCTGTTTTTT CASSPPAGELFF
few NA TRBJ2-1 TRBV20-1 TGCAGCGCACAGAACAACAGGGACCGCGATGAGCAGTTCTTC CSAQNNRDRDEQFF
many NA TRBJ2-5 TRBV20-1 TGCAGTGCTAGTCTTCCAGATCCGGAGACCCAGTACTTC CSASLPDPETQYF
many NA TRBJ2-2 TRBV19 TGTGCCAGTATGGCCCTAGGCGTTAACACCGGGGAGCTGTTTTTT CASMALGVNTGELFF
many NA TRBJ2-1 TRBV28 TGTGCCAGCAGTTTAGGGGCAACCTACAATGAGCAGTTCTTC CASSLGATYNEQFF
many NA TRBJ2-1 TRBV7-2 TGTGCCAGCAGCAGGGAAGTAAATGAGCAGTTCTTC CASSREVNEQFF
many NA TRBJ2-3 TRBV15 TGTGCCACCAGCCAGGCCGGCAGGGGAGATACGCAGTATTTT CATSQAGRGDTQYF
many NA TRBJ1-5 TRBV20-1 TGCAGTGCCTTCGGGGGGGGCCGTCAGCCCCAGCATTTT CSAFGGGRQPQHF
many TRBD2 TRBJ2-1 TRBV3-1 TGTGCCAGCAAAGCGGGGGGAGGCAACAATGAGCAGTTCTTC CASKAGGGNNEQFF
many NA TRBJ1-1 TRBV18 TGTGCCAGCTCCCCGAACCGGGGGCTTACAAACACTGAAGCTTTCTTT CASSPNRGLTNTEAFF
many TRBD2 TRBJ2-5 TRBV6-6 TGTGCCAGCAGAGCGGGGTCGCAAGAGACCCAGTACTTC CASRAGSQETQYF
few TRBD2 TRBJ2-5 TRBV9 TGTGCCAGCAGCCCCACGTGGGAGGGCTGGGTGACCCAGTACTTC CASSPTWEGWVTQYF
many NA TRBJ1-1 TRBV4-3 TGCGCCAGCAGCCAAGATGAGGGGTATGAAGCTTTCTTT CASSQDEGYEAFF
many NA TRBJ1-5 TRBV5-1 TGCGCCAGCAGCTTGGACGGGGGAGACAATCAGCCCCAGCATTTT CASSLDGGDNQPQHF
medium-sized NA TRBJ1-2 TRBV2 TGTGCCAGCAGTGAAGGGGATCCCTTCTATGGAGGCTACACCTTC CASSEGDPFYGGYTF
many TRBD1 TRBJ1-2 TRBV7-2 TGTGCCAGCAGCGCCCGGGAGGGGGCGCGGGATGGCTACACCTTC CASSAREGARDGYTF
NA TRBD2 TRBJ2-3 TRBV20-1 TGCTGTGCTAGAGAGTGGCTAGGGTCTAGCGGGGGGCCGTTGCAGTATTTT CCAREWLGSSGGPLQYF
many NA TRBJ2-1 TRBV7-2 TGTGCCAGCAGCTTATCCGGGGGTAACAATGAGCAGTTCTTC CASSLSGGNNEQFF
many TRBD2 TRBJ2-3 TRBV6-1 TGTGCCAGCAGTGGTAGCGGGGACACAGATACGCAGTATTTT CASSGSGDTDTQYF
many NA TRBJ1-5 TRBV2 TGTGCCAGCAGTGACTGGGGCAGCGGCAATCAGCCCCAGCATTTT CASSDWGSGNQPQHF
few NA TRBJ2-6 TRBV12-3/TRBV12-4 TGTGTCAGCAGTTTTGGTGGCTCACCTGGGGCCAACGTCCTGACTTTC CVSSFGGSPGANVLTF
many NA TRBJ1-1 TRBV29-1 TGCAGCGTTGTATGGGGGCAAGTCGACACTGAAGCTTTCTTT CSVVWGQVDTEAFF
NA NA TRBJ1-1 TRBV29-1 TGCAGCGCCGTAGAAAACACTGAAGCTTTCTTT CSAVENTEAFF